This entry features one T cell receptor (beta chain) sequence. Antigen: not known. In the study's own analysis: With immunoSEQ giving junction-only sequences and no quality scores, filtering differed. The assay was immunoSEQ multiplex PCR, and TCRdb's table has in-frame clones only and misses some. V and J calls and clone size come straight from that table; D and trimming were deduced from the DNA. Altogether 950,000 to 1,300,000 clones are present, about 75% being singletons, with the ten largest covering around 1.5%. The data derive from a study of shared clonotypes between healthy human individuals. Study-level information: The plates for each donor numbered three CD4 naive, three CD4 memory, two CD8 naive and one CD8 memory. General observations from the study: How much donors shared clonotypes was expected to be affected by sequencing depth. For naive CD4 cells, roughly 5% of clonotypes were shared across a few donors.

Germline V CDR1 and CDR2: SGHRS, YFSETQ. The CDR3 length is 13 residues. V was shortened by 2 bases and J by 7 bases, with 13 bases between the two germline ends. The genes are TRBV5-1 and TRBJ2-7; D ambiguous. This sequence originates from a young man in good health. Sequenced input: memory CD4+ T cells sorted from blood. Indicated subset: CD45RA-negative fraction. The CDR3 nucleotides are TGCGCCAGCAGCTTAAACGCACTCCGGGAGCAGTACTTC. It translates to CASSLNALREQYF. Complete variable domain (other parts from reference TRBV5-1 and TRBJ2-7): KAGVTQTPRYLIKTRGQQVTLSCSPISGHRSVSWYQQTPGQGLQFLFEYFSETQRNKGNFPGRFSGRQFSNSRSEMNVSTLELGDSALYLCASSLNALREQYFGPGTRLTVT.